This note documents a single TCR beta chain sequence. The antigen is undetermined. This specimen belongs to a study of T cell responses to AZD1222 COVID-19 vaccine. Study information: Second-dose intervals of approximately 4 or approximately 12 weeks were pooled.

Findings and caveats of the study: A rise in Spike-specific TCR breadth and depth followed two AZD1222 doses. Repertoire collection took place solely once the T cell response had peaked. Mostly white British, mostly female donors; authors suggested clonal diversity may be underestimated.

The germline gives CDR1 SGHRS, CDR2 YFSETQ. V shed 0 bases and J shed 2 bases, with 6 bases lying between them. The CDR3 is made up of 14 amino acids. Method: immunoSEQ multiplex PCR; TCRdb's copy keeps in-frame clones and lacks some. The sample yields 83,000 or so clones, about 82% seen once. Material: peripheral blood, obtained on day 0 of AZD1222 vaccination. The chain is built from TRBV5-1 and TRBJ2-1; D gene uncertain. The sequence was obtained from an adult in good health. CDR3 in amino acids: CASSLAAAYNEQFF. In DNA form, the CDR3 reads TGCGCCAGCAGCTTGGCCGCTGCCTACAATGAGCAGTTCTTC.